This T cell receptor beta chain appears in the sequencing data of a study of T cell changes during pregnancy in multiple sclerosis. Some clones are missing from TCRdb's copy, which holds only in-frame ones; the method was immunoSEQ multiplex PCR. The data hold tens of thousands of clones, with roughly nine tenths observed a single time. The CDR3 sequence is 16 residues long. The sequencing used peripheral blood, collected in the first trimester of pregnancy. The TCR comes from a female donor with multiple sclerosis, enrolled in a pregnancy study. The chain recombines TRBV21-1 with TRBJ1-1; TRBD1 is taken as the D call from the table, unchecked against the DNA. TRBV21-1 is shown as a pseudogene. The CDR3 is CASSITTDRDYTEAFF. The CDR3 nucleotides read TGTGCCAGCAGCATAACCACAGACAGGGACTACACTGAAGCTTTCTTT.